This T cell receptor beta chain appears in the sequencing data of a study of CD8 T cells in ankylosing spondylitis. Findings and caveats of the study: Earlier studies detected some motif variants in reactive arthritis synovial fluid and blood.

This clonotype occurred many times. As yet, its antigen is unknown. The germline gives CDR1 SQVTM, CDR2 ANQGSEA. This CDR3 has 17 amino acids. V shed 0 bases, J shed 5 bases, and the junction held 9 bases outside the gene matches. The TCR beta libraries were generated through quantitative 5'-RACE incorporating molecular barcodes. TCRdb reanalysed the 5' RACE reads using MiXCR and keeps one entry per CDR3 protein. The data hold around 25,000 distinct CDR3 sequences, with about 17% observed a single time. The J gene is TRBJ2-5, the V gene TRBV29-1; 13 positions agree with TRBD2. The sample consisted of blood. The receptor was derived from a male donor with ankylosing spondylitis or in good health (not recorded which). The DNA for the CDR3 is TGCAGCGTTGAAGATAGGACTAGCGGGAGATTCGGTGAGACCCAGTACTTC. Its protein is CSVEDRTSGRFGETQYF.